This TCR beta chain was sequenced for a study of blood T cell repertoires in COVID-19. Germline CDR1 reads LGHNA; CDR2 reads YNFKEQ. J lost 2 bases, V lost 1 base, and 5 bases had no gene match. The CDR3 sequence is 16 residues long. Seattle participants joined during active infection and were tracked over time. As handled by the study authors: Reference gene primer amplification yielded estimated nucleated cell counts. The data were produced by immunoSEQ multiplex PCR, yet TCRdb's version contains in-frame clones alone and is incomplete. The V and J calls and clone size are taken from that table; D and trimming were inferred from the DNA. The sample yields under 300,000 clones, approximately 84% seen once.

This clonotype was sampled from a human donor with COVID-19, enrolled during active disease. The donor label of this sample is uncertain. The sequencing input was peripheral blood. The chain couples TRBV4-2 to TRBJ1-3, with TRBD1 identical over 7 bases. The CDR3 sequence is CASSQVGQGAGNTIYF. CDR3 in DNA: TGTGCCAGCAGCCAAGTCGGGCAGGGGGCTGGAAACACCATATATTTT.